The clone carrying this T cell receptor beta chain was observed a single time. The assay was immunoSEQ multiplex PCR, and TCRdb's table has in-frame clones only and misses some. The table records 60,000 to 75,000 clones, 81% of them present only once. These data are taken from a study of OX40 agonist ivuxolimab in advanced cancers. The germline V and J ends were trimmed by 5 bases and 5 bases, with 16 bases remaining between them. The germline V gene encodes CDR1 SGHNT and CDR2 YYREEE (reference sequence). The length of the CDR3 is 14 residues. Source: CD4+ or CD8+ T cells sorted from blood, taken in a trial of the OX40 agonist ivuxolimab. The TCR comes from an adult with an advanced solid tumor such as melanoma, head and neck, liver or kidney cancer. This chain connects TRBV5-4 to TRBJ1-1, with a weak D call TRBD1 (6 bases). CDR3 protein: CASRLQGRQTEAFF. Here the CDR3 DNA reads TGTGCCAGCAGACTACAGGGTCGGCAAACTGAAGCTTTCTTT.